These 19 T cell receptor beta chains were all obtained from the same sample, sequenced in a study of a mutant IDH1 vaccine in newly diagnosed glioma. The repertoire was sequenced with immunoSEQ multiplex PCR; TCRdb's copy has only in-frame clones and lacks some. This table holds 55,000 to 65,000 clones, about 84% found once. Specified time point: week 11, during vaccination. Topical imiquimod accompanied each vaccine dose, which consisted of 300 ug of mutant IDH1 20-mer peptide. The antigens these receptors bind are not known. The source was PBMCs, collected from a glioma patient whose treatment included an IDH1 peptide vaccine. Receptors originate from a young man with glioma.

The chain couples TRBV2 to TRBJ2-7, with D maybe TRBD1 (6 bases). Germline V gene sequence: CDR1 SNHLY, CDR2 FYNNEI. The CDR3 has 15 residues. Trimming took 5 bases from V and 0 from J, leaving 14 bases between them. CDR3 residues: CASSRIGGGSYEQYF. CDR3 bases: TGTGCCAGCAGTAGAATTGGGGGCGGCTCCTACGAGCAGTACTTC.

A single count supports this clone. This rearrangement joins TRBV9 to TRBJ2-5, with D possibly being TRBD1 or TRBD2 (6 bases each). Deletions cut 6 bases from V and 2 bases from J, with 11 bases between. The CDR3 runs 13 residues. Per germline, CDR1 SGDLS and CDR2 YYNGEE. This chain's CDR3 is CASNGGRQETQYF. The CDR3, as DNA: TGTGCCAGCAACGGGGGCAGACAAGAGACCCAGTACTTC.

In its sample, this clone was seen once. The rearrangement uses TRBV11-2 and TRBJ1-6; tentative D call: TRBD1 (5 bases). V gave up 2 bases and J gave up 9 bases, with 11 bases separating them. The CDR3 is made up of 14 amino acids. The germline CDR1 and CDR2 sequences are SGHAT and FQNNGV. The CDR3 protein is CASSLPGFFSPLHF. CDR3 sequence (DNA): TGTGCCAGCAGCTTACCAGGGTTTTTTTCACCCCTCCACTTT.

V is TRBV11-2 and J is TRBJ2-3; 7 bases align to TRBD1. Germline V lookup: CDR1 SGHAT, CDR2 FQNNGV. The CDR3 is 17 residues long. Losses at the gene ends were 1 base for V and 8 bases for J; bases not matched to a gene: 15. The chain's CDR3 is CASSLARTGPVWGTQYF. CDR3 sequence (DNA): TGTGCCAGCAGCTTAGCGAGGACAGGCCCGGTATGGGGTACGCAGTATTTT.

This clone showed up just once. The rearrangement links TRBV11-1 to TRBJ2-7; unclear D gene. V was shortened by 2 bases and J by 2 bases, with 10 bases between the two germline ends. The CDR3 length is 14 residues. The germline CDR1 and CDR2 sequences are SGHAT and FQDESV (reference sequence). In DNA, the CDR3 is TGTGCCAGCAGCTTACCAGACAAGACCTACGAGCAGTACTTC. It is translated as CASSLPDKTYEQYF.

The rearrangement uses TRBV6-1 and TRBJ2-7; the D gene is possibly TRBD1 (6 bases). With 2 bases removed from V and 0 bases from J, the gap between germline ends came to 11 bases. This CDR3 has 15 residues. CDR1 and CDR2 (germline): MNHNS, SASEGT. In nucleotides, the CDR3 is TGTGCCAGCAGTGAATCACAGGGCGCCTCCTACGAGCAGTACTTC. The encoded protein is CASSESQGASYEQYF.

The chain recombines TRBV27 with TRBJ2-1, with D tentatively TRBD1 (5 bases). CDR1 is MNHEY, CDR2 SMNVEV, per germline (reference sequence). The CDR3 is made up of 14 amino acids. Trimming removed 2 bases from V and 5 bases from J, with 10 bases in between. In nucleotides, the CDR3 is TGTGCCAGCAGTTTAGTAACAGGACACAATGAGCAGTTCTTC. As protein: CASSLVTGHNEQFF.

This chain connects TRBV27 to TRBJ1-4; 8 bases line up with TRBD1. The CDR3 spans 15 residues. CDR1 and CDR2 from the germline V gene are MNHEY and SMNVEV (reference sequence). Trimming took 5 bases from V and 10 from J; bases not matched to a gene: 12. CDR3 protein: CASSPTGQGWGKLFF. The CDR3 nucleotides are TGTGCCAGCAGTCCGACAGGACAGGGTTGGGGAAAACTGTTTTTT.

This clone was observed a few times. CDR3 DNA sequence: TGCGCCAGCAGCAATCCGGGACGGTTTGTTGGCTACACCTTC. Protein: CASSNPGRFVGYTF. V gene TRBV4-1 combines with J gene TRBJ1-2; possible D gene TRBD1, 5 bases. The CDR3 sequence is 14 residues long. V was trimmed by 5 bases and J by 7 bases, leaving 17 bases between them. In germline, CDR1 is MGHRA, CDR2 YSYEKL.

The chain recombines TRBV25-1 with TRBJ2-1; 7 positions agree with TRBD1. CDR3 size: 16 residues. V shed 2 bases and J 3 bases; nucleotides not matched to a gene: 7. In germline, CDR1 is MGHDK, CDR2 SYGVNS. CDR3 amino acids: CASSEPRGGGYNEQFF. The CDR3 coding sequence is TGTGCCAGCAGTGAACCTCGAGGGGGCGGCTACAATGAGCAGTTCTTC.

The chain recombines TRBV6-4 with TRBJ2-5; 8 positions agree with TRBD2. V was pared by 2 bases and J by 4 bases, with 9 bases of the junction left unmatched. This CDR3 spans 16 amino acids. Germline V gene data show CDR1 as MRHNA and CDR2 as SNTAGT. CDR3: CASSDRSGRRGETQYF. The CDR3, as DNA: TGTGCCAGCAGTGACCGCAGCGGGAGAAGGGGAGAGACCCAGTACTTC.

In its sample, this clone was seen once. The same CDR3 also results from other DNA sequences found in this sample. The V call is TRBV9, the J call TRBJ2-5, with 12 bases identical to TRBD2. V lost 2 bases and J lost 5; bases outside the gene matches: 7. The CDR3 extends over 16 amino acids. Germline assignment: CDR1 SGDLS and CDR2 YYNGEE. CDR3 in amino acids: CASSVSSGRASETQYF. The CDR3 coding sequence is TGTGCCAGCAGCGTCTCTAGCGGGAGGGCCTCGGAGACCCAGTACTTC. Based on the CDR3 plus reference TRBV9 and TRBJ2-5, the full variable domain is DSGVTQTPKHLITATGQRVTLRCSPRSGDLSVYWYQQSLDQGLQFLIQYYNGEERAKGNILERFSAQQFPDLHSELNLSSLELGDSALYFCASSVSSGRASETQYFGPGTRLLVL.

This chain joins TRBV7-9 and TRBJ2-2, with a possible D match to TRBD1 (6 bases). The CDR3 is 17 amino acids. Germline assignment: CDR1 SEHNR and CDR2 FQNEAQ (reference sequence). The V and J ends lost 3 bases and 7 bases respectively, with 21 bases between them. The CDR3 sequence: CASSFTRAKKGGGELFF. CDR3 DNA: TGTGCCAGCAGCTTCACCCGGGCGAAGAAAGGGGGCGGGGAGCTGTTTTTT.

This rearrangement joins TRBV11-2 to TRBJ1-5; D uncertain. V lost 5 bases and J 10 bases, leaving 24 bases between the germline ends. CDR1 is SGHAT, CDR2 FQNNGV, per germline. The CDR3 extends over 16 amino acids. The CDR3 loop reads CASSRLSKENIVPQHF. The CDR3 nucleotides are TGTGCCAGCAGCCGACTGTCGAAGGAGAATATCGTTCCCCAGCATTTT.

This clone occurred once. CDR3 sequence (DNA): TGCGCCAGCAGCCACGGAACCGGTATTACTTTCTATGGCTACACCTTC. This gives the protein CASSHGTGITFYGYTF. V is TRBV4-1 and J is TRBJ1-2; D uncertain. The CDR3 runs to 16 residues. The germline gives CDR1 MGHRA, CDR2 YSYEKL. The V and J ends lost 3 bases and 4 bases respectively, with 18 bases between them.

The V and J genes are TRBV6-1 and TRBJ1-1; D not resolved. Germline V gives CDR1 MNHNS, CDR2 SASEGT. Trimming pared 5 bases from V and 1 base from J, leaving 5 bases between. This CDR3 spans 12 amino acids. Here the CDR3 reads CASSSGNTEAFF. The CDR3 nucleotides are TGTGCCAGCAGTTCGGGGAACACTGAAGCTTTCTTT.

The rearrangement uses TRBV9 and TRBJ2-3, with 9 positions matching TRBD1. Trimming took 3 bases from V and 6 from J; bases not matched to a gene: 11. The germline V gene encodes CDR1 SGDLS and CDR2 YYNGEE. CDR3 length equals 16 residues. The CDR3 DNA follows: TGTGCCAGCAGCGGAGGACAGGGGCGTACCTTTGATACGCAGTATTTT. This sequence encodes CASSGGQGRTFDTQYF.

The rearrangement joins TRBV11-2 to TRBJ2-2; 8 positions agree with TRBD1. The V and J ends lost 5 bases and 0 bases, in that order; junction bases with no gene match: 5. In germline, CDR1 is SGHAT, CDR2 FQNNGV. The CDR3 has 16 residues. CDR3 sequence reads: CASSLNRGANTGELFF. CDR3 coding DNA: TGTGCCAGCAGCCTTAACAGGGGGGCGAACACCGGGGAGCTGTTTTTT.

The chain is built from TRBV28 and TRBJ2-7; D is perhaps TRBD1 (6 bases). This CDR3 is 15 amino acids long. The ends were cut back, 2 bases at V and 1 base at J, with 12 bases in the middle. Germline CDR1 is MDHEN and CDR2 is SYDVKM. The CDR3 sequence is CASSLGDTFSYEQYF. In DNA, the CDR3 is TGTGCCAGCAGTTTAGGGGACACTTTTTCCTACGAGCAGTACTTC.